This entry describes one T cell receptor beta chain. In germline, CDR1 is LGHNA, CDR2 YSLEER. After removal of 0 bases from V and 5 bases from J, the junction contained 1 base not matched to a gene. The CDR3 runs 15 residues. Assay used: immunoSEQ multiplex PCR; TCRdb lists only in-frame clones, some missing. Of 150,000 or so clones in the sample, roughly 73% were seen once. The entry originates in a study of blood T cell repertoires in COVID-19. Specimen: peripheral blood. The receptor was derived from a woman aged 50 to 65 with active or convalescent COVID-19. This chain uses TRBV4-3 with TRBJ1-4, with 9 bases fitting TRBD1. For the CDR3, the DNA is TGCGCCAGCAGCCAAGAAGGGACAGGGAATGAAAAACTGTTTTTT. Its protein product is CASSQEGTGNEKLFF.